The 20 T cell receptor beta chains below come from one sample, sequenced in a study of Graves' ophthalmopathy and Graves' hyperthyroidism. Amplified material comprised TCR beta CDR3 regions derived from RNA transcripts. Scientists carried out first-round RT-PCR using HTBI primers and then a second-round multiplex PCR. TCRdb passed the multiplex PCR reads through MiXCR, listing each CDR3 protein once. The repertoire includes fewer than 600,000 distinct CDR3 sequences, approximately 15% of them detected once, and over 8% sits in the top ten. Specimen: blood. The receptor set was obtained from a woman in her 30s with Graves' ophthalmopathy.

This clonotype was seen more than once but under ten times. This chain links TRBV6-1 with TRBJ2-7, with D possibly TRBD1 on 5 matching bases. The CDR3 has 15 residues. Germline CDR1 MNHNS, CDR2 SASEGT. Trimming removed 7 bases at V and 3 bases at J, with 19 bases between. The CDR3, as DNA: TGTGCCAGCACCATGGGTAGAGGACAAATCTACGAGCAGTACTTC. This translates into CASTMGRGQIYEQYF.

This clonotype was counted many times. This sequence joins TRBV11-3 and TRBJ2-7, with D unclear. The V end lost 5 bases, the J end lost 3 bases, and 5 bases lay between the germline ends. CDR3 size: 11 residues. Germline V gene sequence: CDR1 SGHNT, CDR2 YENEEA. CDR3 sequence reads: CASSANYEQYF. The CDR3 DNA reads as TGTGCCAGCAGCGCCAACTACGAGCAGTACTTC.

This clonotype has at least ten counts. This chain connects TRBV30 to TRBJ1-1; D unresolved. Trimming pared 8 bases from V and 4 bases from J, leaving 14 bases between. This CDR3 is built from 12 residues. In germline, CDR1 is GTSNPN, CDR2 SVGIG (reference sequence). Here the CDR3 DNA reads TGTGCCCTGGGGATGAGGACCACTGAAGCTTTCTTT. Translation: CALGMRTTEAFF.

The chain joins TRBV7-9 to TRBJ1-3, with D maybe TRBD1 (5 bases). This CDR3 spans 14 amino acids. With 8 bases removed from V and 0 bases from J, the gap between germline ends came to 11 bases. CDR1 and CDR2 (germline): SEHNR, FQNEAQ (reference sequence). The CDR3 is CASLGPRSGNTIYF. The CDR3 nucleotides are TGTGCCAGCTTGGGACCGCGCTCTGGAAACACCATATATTTT.

This chain's CDR3 is CASSYSRRRLREIEAFF. CDR3 nucleotide sequence: TGTGCCAGCAGTTACTCAAGGAGGCGGTTAAGGGAGATTGAAGCTTTCTTT. V and J are TRBV6-2 or TRBV6-3 and TRBJ1-1; D gene unclear. CDR1 and CDR2 (germline): MNHEY, SVGEGT. The V end lost 0 bases, the J end lost 7 bases, and 21 bases lay between the germline ends. The CDR3 extends over 17 amino acids.

With respect to this clonotype: Germline is not matched at one junction end, which may reflect a read error. This sequence joins TRBV12-5 and TRBJ2-7; D is ambiguous. The CDR3 totals 13 residues. CDR1 and CDR2 from the germline V gene are LGHNT and FRNRAP. The CDR3 DNA reads TGTGCTAGTGATTTGAGTGACTTTTGCGAGCAGTACTTC. It translates to CASDLSDFCEQYF.

This clonotype has at least ten counts. The V call is TRBV6-1, the J call TRBJ1-1; a possible D gene is TRBD1 (5 bases). CDR1 MNHNS and CDR2 SASEGT come from the germline V gene. CDR3 length: 14 amino acids. The V end was cut by 6 bases, the J end by 6 bases, with 17 bases between. The CDR3 DNA reads TGTGCCAGCAGCAGGACCTGGGGGATACCTGAAGCTTTCTTT. Encoded protein: CASSRTWGIPEAFF.

This clonotype was counted at least ten times. The J gene is TRBJ1-5, the V gene TRBV30; D might be TRBD1 (5 bases). The germline CDR1 and CDR2 sequences are GTSNPN and SVGIG (reference sequence). Trimming cost V 4 bases and J 1 base, with 14 bases left between them. The CDR3 consists of 15 residues. CDR3 nucleotides: TGTGCCTGGAATCCCGGGACTGGGAGCAATCAGCCCCAGCATTTT. Amino acid sequence: CAWNPGTGSNQPQHF. The full variable domain, rest sourced from reference TRBV30 and TRBJ1-5, is SQTIHQWPATLVQPVGSPLSLECTVEGTSNPNLYWYRQAAGRGLQLLFYSVGIGQISSEVPQNLSASRPQDRQFILSSKKLLLSDSGFYLCAWNPGTGSNQPQHFGDGTRLSIL.

This clonotype was counted many times. The gene calls are TRBV25-1 and TRBJ2-7; no clear D gene. CDR1 is MGHDK, CDR2 SYGVNS, per germline. The CDR3 is 11 amino acids. The ends were cut back, 6 bases at V and 6 bases at J, with 9 bases in the middle. The CDR3 DNA sequence: TGTGCCAGCAGGGATCGTACCGAGCAGTACTTC. It yields the protein CASRDRTEQYF.

At least ten counts were recorded for this clonotype. The rearrangement links TRBV20-1 to TRBJ1-2; no clear D. The CDR3 loop spans 13 amino acids. V was cut by 7 bases and J by 2 bases, with 14 bases left in between. CDR1 DFQATT and CDR2 SNEGSKA come from the germline V gene (reference sequence). CDR3 region: CSGVNNLNYGYTF. DNA of the CDR3: TGCAGTGGCGTAAATAACCTCAACTATGGCTACACCTTC.

This chain connects TRBV5-5 to TRBJ1-1; TRBD1 matches at 8 bases. CDR1 is SGHKS and CDR2 is YYEKEE in the germline V gene (reference sequence). V gave up 4 bases and J gave up 1 base; unmatched junction bases: 6. CDR3 length equals 15 residues. The CDR3 nucleotides are TGTGCCAGCAGCCAACGGACAGGGCCGAACACTGAAGCTTTCTTT. This codes for CASSQRTGPNTEAFF.

Note on this clonotype: With a much larger clone just one base away, this may be a read error. This chain links TRBV3-1 with TRBJ1-5; maybe TRBD1 (5 bases). Germline V gives CDR1 LGHDT, CDR2 YNNKEL (reference sequence). The CDR3 contains 15 residues. Trimming pared 3 bases from V and 0 bases from J, leaving 9 bases between. The DNA of the CDR3 is TGTGCCAGCAGCCAGGGACGGGCTAGCAATCAGCCCCAGCATTTT. The encoded protein is CASSQGRASNQPQHF.

This clonotype was counted ten times or more. This chain joins TRBV12-3 or TRBV12-4 and TRBJ2-7; D is tentatively TRBD1 or TRBD2 (5 bases each). Trimming left V 4 bases short and J 3 bases short, with 10 bases between. The CDR3 covers 13 residues. CDR3 in DNA: TGTGCCAGCAGTTCGGGGCACCTCTACGAGCAGTACTTC. Translated: CASSSGHLYEQYF.

This clonotype came up many times. V and J are TRBV29-1 and TRBJ2-3; no definite D call. Trimming left V 3 bases short and J 3 bases short, with 10 bases between. Germline CDR1 SQVTM, CDR2 ANQGSEA. The CDR3 runs 13 residues. CDR3 loop: CSVDGIKTDTQYF. CDR3 nucleotides: TGCAGCGTTGATGGGATAAAGACAGATACGCAGTATTTT.

This clonotype appeared many times. V is TRBV10-3 and J is TRBJ2-7; D perhaps matches TRBD2 (6 bases). Germline values: CDR1 ENHRY, CDR2 SYGVKD. Trimming pared 0 bases from V and 5 bases from J, leaving 14 bases between. The CDR3 has 15 amino acids. The CDR3 DNA reads TGTGCCATCAGTGAGTCTCTGGGGGGAGTTAACGAGCAGTACTTC. Residues: CAISESLGGVNEQYF.

This clonotype was counted at least ten times. The chain is built from TRBV11-3 and TRBJ1-3, with TRBD1 as a possible D gene (5 bases). CDR1 is SGHNT and CDR2 is YENEEA in the germline V gene. CDR3 length: 18 residues. Deletions cut 5 bases from V and 4 bases from J, with 24 bases between. The CDR3 DNA sequence: TGTGCCAGCAGCCAAGGGCCCCTCAGGGTAGCGGAGGGAAACACCATATATTTT. The encoded protein is CASSQGPLRVAEGNTIYF. The full variable domain, its missing parts supplied by reference TRBV11-3 and TRBJ1-3, is EAGVVQSPRYKIIEKKQPVAFWCNPISGHNTLYWYLQNLGQGPELLIRYENEEAVDDSQLPKDRFSAERLKGVDSTLKIQPAELGDSAVYLCASSQGPLRVAEGNTIYFGEGSWLTVV.

This clonotype occurred many times. The chain links TRBV6-5 to TRBJ1-1, with 7 bases matching TRBD1. Germline V gene lookup returns CDR1 MNHEY and CDR2 SVGAGI. The CDR3 runs to 14 residues. J lost 6 bases, V lost 2 bases, and 6 bases had no gene match. Here the CDR3 reads CASSYDRVGSEAFF. The CDR3 DNA sequence: TGTGCCAGCAGTTACGACAGGGTCGGATCTGAAGCTTTCTTT.

The chain couples TRBV5-1 to TRBJ2-7, with 8 bases aligning to TRBD1. V shed 4 bases and J 3 bases; nucleotides not matched to a gene: 15. The germline V gene has CDR1 SGHRS and CDR2 YFSETQ. The CDR3 covers 17 residues. The CDR3 nucleotides read TGCGCCAGCAGCCAGGTCGGGACAGGAGATTCGCGCTACGAGCAGTACTTC. It translates to CASSQVGTGDSRYEQYF.

The chain links TRBV24-1 to TRBJ1-5; 7 nucleotides match TRBD1. V was clipped by 3 bases and J by 3 bases; unmatched bases: 7. Germline CDR1 is KGHDR and CDR2 is SFDVKD. The CDR3 spans 16 residues. The CDR3 loop is CATSDAGGGYNQPQHF. CDR3 nucleotide sequence: TGTGCCACCAGTGATGCAGGGGGGGGGTACAATCAGCCCCAGCATTTT.

Many counts were recorded for this clonotype. The chain couples TRBV30 to TRBJ1-1, with a weak D call TRBD1 (5 bases). Germline CDR1 reads GTSNPN; CDR2 reads SVGIG (reference sequence). The CDR3 sequence is 13 residues long. Trimming pared 4 bases from V and 3 bases from J, leaving 12 bases between. CDR3 amino acids: CAWNRGFHTEAFF. The CDR3 bases are TGTGCCTGGAACCGGGGGTTCCACACTGAAGCTTTCTTT.